Presented here are 32 T cell receptor beta chains from one specimen sequenced in a study of blood T cell repertoires in COVID-19. Profiled with immunoSEQ multiplex PCR; TCRdb holds only in-frame clones, not every one. The sample contains about 150,000 clones, approximately 87% of which appear only once. Sequencing was performed on peripheral blood. The source of these receptors is a woman between 65 and 79 years old with acute or convalescent COVID-19.

The chain employs TRBV9 and TRBJ1-2, with 8 bases fitting TRBD1. V was pared by 0 bases and J by 2 bases, with 3 bases of the junction left unmatched. CDR1 and CDR2 (germline): SGDLS, YYNGEE. The CDR3 is made up of 15 amino acids. DNA of the CDR3: TGTGCCAGCAGCGTAGGTCAGGGGGCGAACTATGGCTACACCTTC. Its translation: CASSVGQGANYGYTF. The variable domain in full, with the rest retrieved from reference TRBV9 and TRBJ1-2, is DSGVTQTPKHLITATGQRVTLRCSPRSGDLSVYWYQQSLDQGLQFLIQYYNGEERAKGNILERFSAQQFPDLHSELNLSSLELGDSALYFCASSVGQGANYGYTFGSGTRLTVV.

V gene TRBV25-1 combines with J gene TRBJ2-1; 10 bases are shared with TRBD2. V dropped 4 bases and J dropped 1; count of bases not matched to a gene: 4. Germline V gene sequence: CDR1 MGHDK, CDR2 SYGVNS. The CDR3 totals 16 residues. The CDR3 bases are TGTGCCAGCAGTGCAATAGCGGGGGGATCCTACAATGAGCAGTTCTTC. Encoded protein: CASSAIAGGSYNEQFF.

The chain joins TRBV4-2 to TRBJ2-1; D is ambiguous. CDR1 is LGHNA and CDR2 is YNFKEQ in the germline V gene. The length of the CDR3 is 17 residues. V shed 1 base and J shed 0 bases, with 13 bases lying between them. CDR3 DNA: TGTGCCAGCAGCCAAGTGGGCTTGGCCAGCTCCTACAATGAGCAGTTCTTC. It is translated as CASSQVGLASSYNEQFF.

The chain uses TRBV30 and TRBJ2-5, with TRBD1 matching over 8 bases. This CDR3 region has 16 residues. V lost 0 bases to trimming and J lost 5 bases; unmatched junction nucleotides: 11. Germline CDR1 is GTSNPN and CDR2 is SVGIG (reference sequence). The CDR3 region is CAWSVFGQGAVETQYF. The CDR3 nucleotides are TGTGCCTGGAGTGTATTTGGGCAGGGGGCCGTGGAGACCCAGTACTTC.

This clone has a handful of counts. This chain links TRBV28 with TRBJ1-5; D remains unclear. From germline, CDR1 is MDHEN and CDR2 SYDVKM. The CDR3 has 12 residues. The V end was cut by 6 bases, the J end by 9 bases, with 12 bases between. CDR3 nucleotides: TGTGCCAGCAGCGGCGGGAAGGGGCCCCAGCATTTT. Its translation is CASSGGKGPQHF. Together with reference TRBV28 and TRBJ1-5, the CDR3 gives the full variable domain: DVKVTQSSRYLVKRTGEKVFLECVQDMDHENMFWYRQDPGLGLRLIYFSYDVKMKEKGDIPEGYSVSREKKERFSLILESASTNQTSMYLCASSGGKGPQHFGDGTRLSIL.

The genes are TRBV11-3 and TRBJ2-1; 11 bases line up with TRBD2. The CDR3 is 16 amino acids. The germline CDR1 and CDR2 sequences are SGHNT and YENEEA. With V trimmed by 5 bases and J by 7 bases, 10 bases remained unmatched. The CDR3 DNA reads TGTGCCAGCAGCCGAATTAGCGGGGGGGCCTCTAATGAGCAGTTCTTC. Encoded protein: CASSRISGGASNEQFF.

CDR3 coding DNA: TGTGCCAGCTCACCACCGATGGGGCTGGGCGACTATGGCTACACCTTC. As protein: CASSPPMGLGDYGYTF. The chain has TRBV18 and TRBJ1-2; D might be TRBD1 (5 bases). There are 16 residues in the CDR3. Trimming cost V 0 bases and J 3 bases, with 14 bases left between them. The germline gives CDR1 KGHSH, CDR2 LQKENI.

This rearrangement joins TRBV19 to TRBJ2-1, with 8 nucleotides matching TRBD1. The length of the CDR3 is 16 residues. Germline V gene sequence: CDR1 LNHDA, CDR2 SQIVND (reference sequence). V dropped 6 bases and J dropped 0; count of bases not matched to a gene: 7. The CDR3 protein is CASSGDRMSSYNEQFF. For the CDR3, the DNA is TGTGCCAGTAGCGGGGACAGGATGAGCTCCTACAATGAGCAGTTCTTC. The full variable domain, its missing parts supplied by reference TRBV19 and TRBJ2-1, is DGGITQSPKYLFRKEGQNVTLSCEQNLNHDAMYWYRQDPGQGLRLIYYSQIVNDFQKGDIAEGYSVSREKKESFPLTVTSAQKNPTAFYLCASSGDRMSSYNEQFFGPGTRLTVL.

Only a few counts were recorded for this clone. The chain combines TRBV6-5 with TRBJ1-5, with D perhaps TRBD1 (5 bases). V lost 6 bases, J lost 6 bases, and 9 bases lay in between. Germline V gene lookup returns CDR1 MNHEY and CDR2 SVGAGI. CDR3 length: 12 amino acids. Here the CDR3 DNA reads TGTGCCAGCAGGGGGCTCGGTCAGCCCCAGCATTTT. This sequence encodes CASRGLGQPQHF.

This chain uses TRBV27 with TRBJ1-5; 8 nucleotides align to TRBD1. The CDR3 loop spans 14 amino acids. V was clipped by 3 bases and J by 6 bases; unmatched bases: 4. The germline gives CDR1 MNHEY, CDR2 SMNVEV (reference sequence). The CDR3 here is CASSFGTGIQPQHF. In DNA, the CDR3 is TGTGCCAGCAGTTTTGGGACAGGAATTCAGCCCCAGCATTTT.

The CDR3 sequence is CASGLYGRVLSSYNEQFF. For the CDR3, the DNA is TGTGCTAGTGGGCTGTATGGGAGGGTACTAAGCTCCTACAATGAGCAGTTCTTC. This sequence joins TRBV12-5 and TRBJ2-1; TRBD2 matches at 7 bases. J gave up 0 bases and V 6 bases, and 14 bases lay outside the gene matches. The CDR3 sequence is 18 residues long. Looked up from germline, CDR1 is LGHNT and CDR2 is FRNRAP.

The genes are TRBV9 and TRBJ2-1; 12 bases fit TRBD2. The CDR3 has 19 residues. CDR1 is SGDLS, CDR2 YYNGEE, per germline. Losses at the gene ends were 0 bases for V and 0 bases for J; bases not matched to a gene: 7. The CDR3 reads CASSVEGLAGFSSYNEQFF. The CDR3 DNA sequence: TGTGCCAGCAGCGTAGAGGGACTAGCGGGTTTTAGCTCCTACAATGAGCAGTTCTTC.

The chain links TRBV27 to TRBJ2-7; 10 bases are a match to TRBD2. CDR1 MNHEY and CDR2 SMNVEV come from the germline V gene (reference sequence). The CDR3 consists of 15 residues. V gave up 4 bases and J gave up 4 bases; unmatched junction bases: 7. Written as DNA, the CDR3 is TGTGCCAGCAGTTCACGGACTAGCGGCGGGTACGAGCAGTACTTC. As protein: CASSSRTSGGYEQYF.

The V gene is TRBV7-2, the J gene TRBJ2-7; TRBD2 matches 8 bases. The V gene's germline CDR1 is SGHTA and CDR2 FQGNSA. This CDR3 spans 14 amino acids. With V trimmed by 4 bases and J by 2 bases, 4 bases remained unmatched. The CDR3 is CASSYYSGTYEQYF. CDR3 in DNA: TGTGCCAGCAGCTATTATAGCGGGACCTACGAGCAGTACTTC.

The chain recombines TRBV6-6 with TRBJ2-1; possible D gene TRBD2, 5 bases. V gave up 0 bases and J gave up 8 bases, with 5 bases separating them. The CDR3 has 12 residues. Per germline, CDR1 MNHNY and CDR2 SVGAGI (reference sequence). The DNA for the CDR3 is TGTGCCAGCAGTTACTCGGGAGATGAGCAGTTCTTC. Its translation is CASSYSGDEQFF.

This chain joins TRBV18 and TRBJ1-1; D possibly corresponds to TRBD1 (5 bases). Germline-derived CDR1 and CDR2 are KGHSH and LQKENI. V lost 3 bases and J 1 base, leaving 6 bases between the germline ends. The CDR3 extends over 13 amino acids. The chain's CDR3 is CASSPGGNTEAFF. Written as DNA, the CDR3 is TGTGCCAGCTCACCGGGGGGGAACACTGAAGCTTTCTTT.

The chain has TRBV4-1 and TRBJ2-2; 7 positions agree with TRBD1. The J segment lost 6 bases and the V segment lost 4 bases, leaving 8 bases of the junction unmatched. CDR3 length: 15 residues. Germline V gene sequence: CDR1 MGHRA, CDR2 YSYEKL. The CDR3 DNA is TGCGCCAGCAGCCGAGTACAACAGGGGCCCGGGGAGCTGTTTTTT. Translating it yields CASSRVQQGPGELFF.

The chain joins TRBV4-3 to TRBJ1-3, with a tentative D call TRBD1 (6 bases). CDR1 and CDR2 (germline): LGHNA, YSLEER. Trimming took 4 bases from V and 0 from J, leaving 13 bases between them. The CDR3 extends over 16 amino acids. The CDR3 nucleotides are TGCGCCAGCAGCCTCGACAGGTGGAGCTCTGGAAACACCATATATTTT. As protein: CASSLDRWSSGNTIYF.

The chain couples TRBV7-8 to TRBJ1-1; D gene ambiguous. This CDR3 region has 12 residues. Between the trimmed V and J ends, which lost 5 bases and 4 bases, there was a span of 8 bases. Germline V gives CDR1 SGHVS, CDR2 FQNEAQ. CDR3 sequence reads: CASSLLSTEAFF. In DNA, the CDR3 is TGTGCCAGCAGCCTGTTGAGCACTGAAGCTTTCTTT.

This sequence joins TRBV9 and TRBJ1-5; a possible D gene is TRBD1 (6 bases). Germline lookup yields CDR1 SGDLS and CDR2 YYNGEE. V was cut by 7 bases and J by 0 bases, with 11 bases left in between. CDR3 length equals 14 residues. CDR3 in amino acids: CASRDNPSNQPQHF. DNA of the CDR3: TGTGCCAGCCGGGACAACCCTAGCAATCAGCCCCAGCATTTT.

As to this clone: The same CDR3 can be traced to other DNA sequences in this sample. V and J are TRBV3-1 (or the pseudogene TRBV3-2) and TRBJ1-2, with 8 nucleotides matching TRBD1. This CDR3 region has 14 residues. CDR1 LGHDT and CDR2 YNNKEL come from the germline V gene (reference sequence). The junction had 5 bases not matched to a gene; V was cut back by 4 bases and J by 4 bases. The CDR3 here is CASSPRQGSYGYTF. The DNA of the CDR3 is TGTGCCAGCAGCCCACGACAGGGGAGCTATGGCTACACCTTC.

As to this clone: The sample contains more than one DNA sequence encoding this CDR3. V and J are TRBV6-2 or TRBV6-3 and TRBJ1-1, with D uncertain. Germline assignment: CDR1 MNHEY and CDR2 SVGEGT. This CDR3 has 12 residues. Trimming shortened V by 4 bases and J by 0 bases, and 3 bases separated the two germline ends. DNA for the CDR3: TGTGCCAGCAGTTCGGTGAACACTGAAGCTTTCTTT. Protein product: CASSSVNTEAFF.

This sequence joins TRBV6-5 and TRBJ2-3; D perhaps matches TRBD1 (5 bases). Trimming left V 6 bases short and J 0 bases short, with 13 bases between. Germline V gives CDR1 MNHEY, CDR2 SVGAGI. The CDR3 runs to 15 residues. CDR3 sequence: CASRPGRVSTDTQYF. The CDR3 coding sequence is TGTGCCAGCAGACCGGGCAGGGTGAGCACAGATACGCAGTATTTT.

The chain links TRBV2 to TRBJ2-1; 7 bases align to TRBD1. With V trimmed by 5 bases and J by 2 bases, 3 bases remained unmatched. This CDR3 spans 14 amino acids. CDR1 and CDR2 from the germline V gene are SNHLY and FYNNEI. The DNA of the CDR3 is TGTGCCAGCAGTCCCCAGGGGGCCTACAATGAGCAGTTCTTC. The encoded protein is CASSPQGAYNEQFF. The full variable domain, in which reference TRBV2 and TRBJ2-1 provide the parts outside the CDR3, is EPEVTQTPSHQVTQMGQEVILRCVPISNHLYFYWYRQILGQKVEFLVSFYNNEISEKSEIFDDQFSVERPDGSNFTLKIRSTKLEDSAMYFCASSPQGAYNEQFFGPGTRLTVL.

This chain joins TRBV29-1 and TRBJ2-7, with TRBD2 matching 10 bases. The ends lost 6 bases at V and 0 bases at J; junction bases unmatched: 8. CDR3 length equals 15 residues. The germline V gene has CDR1 SQVTM and CDR2 ANQGSEA. CDR3 sequence reads: CSVAKLAGTSYEQYF. CDR3 in DNA: TGCAGCGTCGCTAAACTAGCGGGGACCTCCTACGAGCAGTACTTC.

This sequence joins TRBV7-2 and TRBJ2-7; 7 bases fit TRBD2. The V gene's germline CDR1 is SGHTA and CDR2 FQGNSA. This CDR3 contains 16 residues. V gave up 5 bases and J gave up 0 bases; unmatched junction bases: 10. The CDR3 reads CASSTRRGGSSYEQYF. CDR3 in DNA: TGTGCCAGCAGCACCCGACGCGGGGGTAGCTCCTACGAGCAGTACTTC.

This chain links TRBV19 with TRBJ2-2, with TRBD1 matching 7 bases. Per germline, CDR1 LNHDA and CDR2 SQIVND (reference sequence). With 1 base clipped from V and 6 bases from J, the junction kept 2 bases outside the gene matches. This CDR3 has 14 residues. The CDR3 nucleotides read TGTGCCAGTAGTATAGGAGGGGGCCCCGGGGAGCTGTTTTTT. Amino acids: CASSIGGGPGELFF.

The chain has TRBV19 and TRBJ2-3; 9 positions match TRBD2. The J segment lost 0 bases and the V segment lost 5 bases, leaving 6 bases of the junction unmatched. Looked up from germline, CDR1 is LNHDA and CDR2 is SQIVND (reference sequence). This CDR3 has 16 amino acids. The CDR3 reads CASSRRGGTSTDTQYF. The DNA for the CDR3 is TGTGCCAGTAGTCGGCGGGGGGGAACTAGCACAGATACGCAGTATTTT.

The gene calls are TRBV30 and TRBJ2-7; possible D gene TRBD2, 6 bases. Germline V gene sequence: CDR1 GTSNPN, CDR2 SVGIG (reference sequence). The CDR3 length is 13 residues. V was clipped by 4 bases and J by 5 bases, with 15 bases between them. The CDR3 loop is CAWKHGGTHEQYF. The CDR3 DNA follows: TGTGCCTGGAAGCACGGGGGTACCCACGAGCAGTACTTC. The whole variable domain, filled in from reference TRBV30 and TRBJ2-7, reads SQTIHQWPATLVQPVGSPLSLECTVEGTSNPNLYWYRQAAGRGLQLLFYSVGIGQISSEVPQNLSASRPQDRQFILSSKKLLLSDSGFYLCAWKHGGTHEQYFGPGTRLTVT.

The rearrangement uses TRBV4-3 and TRBJ2-2, with 10 bases matching TRBD2. Germline CDR1 reads LGHNA; CDR2 reads YSLEER. With 4 bases clipped from V and 1 base from J, the junction kept 9 bases outside the gene matches. The CDR3 is 18 amino acids. The CDR3 loop is CASSRSASGGGNTGELFF. For the CDR3, the DNA is TGCGCCAGCAGCCGATCCGCTAGCGGGGGAGGGAACACCGGGGAGCTGTTTTTT.

V gene TRBV30 combines with J gene TRBJ2-7; TRBD2 matches at 9 bases. This CDR3 region has 15 residues. CDR1 is GTSNPN and CDR2 is SVGIG in the germline V gene (reference sequence). Trimming at V came to 7 bases and at J to 0 bases, leaving 10 bases not matched to a gene. Here the CDR3 DNA reads TGTGCCTTGGTAGGTTCTAGCGGGGCCTCCTACGAGCAGTACTTC. Amino acids: CALVGSSGASYEQYF.

V gene TRBV6-5 combines with J gene TRBJ2-1; 7 nucleotides line up with TRBD2. The CDR3 contains 15 residues. Germline CDR1 is MNHEY and CDR2 is SVGAGI. Trimming at V came to 2 bases and at J to 7 bases, leaving 8 bases not matched to a gene. CDR3 sequence: CASSYEGGLRNEQFF. For the CDR3, the DNA is TGTGCCAGCAGTTACGAGGGAGGGCTTAGGAATGAGCAGTTCTTC.